The 21 T cell receptor beta chains in this list originate from one sample, sequenced in a study of T cell repertoires in cytomegalovirus infection. TCRdb re-called the reads through MiXCR, storing one row per CDR3 protein. Of 490,000 or so distinct CDR3 sequences in the sample, about 11% were seen once. The sample taken for sequencing was PBMCs. These receptors originate from a human donor in good health (CMV status not recorded). Some clones in this sample may be carry-over from other donors' samples.

The chain uses TRBV4-1 and TRBJ1-1, with D perhaps TRBD1 (5 bases). V was shortened by 0 bases and J by 3 bases, with 11 bases between the two germline ends. Germline CDR1 and CDR2: MGHRA and YSYEKL. The CDR3 runs 15 residues. CDR3 DNA: TGCGCCAGCAGCCAAGATCAGGGAGGTTACACTGAAGCTTTCTTT. It translates to CASSQDQGGYTEAFF.

This clonotype was observed many times. V is TRBV7-8 and J is TRBJ1-5, with no clear D. The CDR3 totals 16 residues. Germline V gene lookup returns CDR1 SGHVS and CDR2 FQNEAQ. Trimming removed 0 bases from V and 1 base from J, with 10 bases in between. CDR3 DNA sequence: TGTGCCAGCAGCTTAGCGGTCTCAGGCAGCAATCAGCCCCAGCATTTT. It codes for CASSLAVSGSNQPQHF.

This clonotype has a handful of counts. The genes are TRBV12-3 or TRBV12-4 and TRBJ2-3; D gene unclear. The V gene lost 3 bases and the J gene lost 2 bases, with 12 bases spanning the gap. CDR3 size: 15 residues. CDR3 bases: TGTGCCAGCAGTTTCTTGGCGCTTTCCACAGATACGCAGTATTTT. Protein sequence: CASSFLALSTDTQYF.

This chain joins TRBV6-5 and TRBJ1-1, with no clear D. Germline V gene data show CDR1 as MNHEY and CDR2 as SVGAGI. This CDR3 is built from 15 residues. Between the trimmed V and J ends, which lost 2 bases and 5 bases, there was a span of 15 bases. This CDR3 is CASSYAYGVRTEAFF. Here the CDR3 DNA reads TGTGCCAGCAGTTACGCGTACGGGGTGAGAACTGAAGCTTTCTTT.

At least ten counts were recorded for this clonotype. The CDR3 sequence is CASRTGGPGTDTQYF. The CDR3 DNA sequence: TGTGCCAGCAGAACGGGAGGGCCGGGCACAGATACGCAGTATTTT. The J gene is TRBJ2-3, the V gene TRBV5-4; TRBD2 aligns across 8 bases. The CDR3 is 15 residues long. Looked up from germline, CDR1 is SGHNT and CDR2 is YYREEE (reference sequence). Trimming removed 5 bases from V and 1 base from J; junction bases left unmatched: 6. The variable domain in full, with the rest retrieved from reference TRBV5-4 and TRBJ2-3, is ETGVTQSPTHLIKTRGQQVTLRCSSQSGHNTVSWYQQALGQGPQFIFQYYREEENGRGNFPPRFSGLQFPNYSSELNVNALELDDSALYLCASRTGGPGTDTQYFGPGTRLTVL.

The chain uses TRBV2 and TRBJ1-5; 8 nucleotides match TRBD1. This CDR3 is 14 amino acids long. Trimming took 4 bases from V and 9 from J; bases not matched to a gene: 8. The germline V gene has CDR1 SNHLY and CDR2 FYNNEI. CDR3 residues: CASSAGQGNMPQHF. CDR3 DNA: TGTGCCAGCAGTGCCGGACAGGGCAATATGCCCCAGCATTTT.

Ten or more counts support this clonotype. This chain links TRBV20-1 with TRBJ1-3; tentatively, D is TRBD1 (5 bases). Germline V gives CDR1 DFQATT, CDR2 SNEGSKA (reference sequence). V was cut by 3 bases and J by 0 bases, with 21 bases left in between. The CDR3 sequence is 18 residues long. CDR3: CSASRSRDGGLSGNTIYF. Here the CDR3 DNA reads TGCAGTGCTAGTCGAAGTCGGGACGGAGGACTCTCTGGAAACACCATATATTTT.

The rearrangement joins TRBV5-1 to TRBJ2-7; TRBD2 matches at 11 bases. The CDR3 contains 15 residues. Looked up from germline, CDR1 is SGHRS and CDR2 is YFSETQ. V lost 2 bases, J lost 4 bases, and 5 bases stayed unmatched. The CDR3 DNA reads as TGCGCCAGCAGCTTAACTAGCGGGAGTTTTTACGAGCAGTACTTC. Residues: CASSLTSGSFYEQYF.

This clonotype was counted at least ten times. The CDR3 DNA reads TGTGCCAGCAGTGAACAGGGGGATTGGGACGAGCAGTACTTC. Amino acid sequence: CASSEQGDWDEQYF. The genes are TRBV28 and TRBJ2-7; 8 bases align to TRBD1. With V trimmed by 5 bases and J by 5 bases, 8 bases remained unmatched. The CDR3 sequence is 14 residues long. Germline values: CDR1 MDHEN, CDR2 SYDVKM. Full variable domain (rest looked up from reference TRBV28 and TRBJ2-7): DVKVTQSSRYLVKRTGEKVFLECVQDMDHENMFWYRQDPGLGLRLIYFSYDVKMKEKGDIPEGYSVSREKKERFSLILESASTNQTSMYLCASSEQGDWDEQYFGPGTRLTVT.

This clonotype was seen just once. The rearrangement joins TRBV5-1 to TRBJ1-3; D call uncertain. The CDR3 has 14 residues. V lost 2 bases to trimming and J lost 2 bases, with 8 bases between them. Per germline, CDR1 SGHRS and CDR2 YFSETQ. In DNA form, the CDR3 reads TGCGCCAGCAGCTTCGGGGAAACTGGAAACACCATATATTTT. Amino acids: CASSFGETGNTIYF.

This clonotype has a handful of counts. The J gene is TRBJ1-2, the V gene TRBV29-1; D gene ambiguous. Trimming left V 7 bases short and J 7 bases short, with 16 bases between. The CDR3 totals 12 residues. Germline assignment: CDR1 SQVTM and CDR2 ANQGSEA. The DNA of the CDR3 is TGCAGCGCCCCAGAGGGCCGGGGTGGCTACACCTTC. As protein: CSAPEGRGGYTF.

This clonotype appeared many times. CDR3 bases: TGTGCCAGCAGCCTGCGACTAGCGGAGATTTACAATGAGCAGTTCTTC. It is translated as CASSLRLAEIYNEQFF. The rearrangement joins TRBV7-9 to TRBJ2-1; 9 nucleotides match TRBD2. CDR3 length: 16 amino acids. V shed 5 bases and J 4 bases; nucleotides not matched to a gene: 9. Per germline, CDR1 SEHNR and CDR2 FQNEAQ (reference sequence).

This clonotype was recorded at least ten times. The chain carries TRBV28 and TRBJ2-2, with TRBD2 matching over 12 bases. Germline lookup yields CDR1 MDHEN and CDR2 SYDVKM. J was trimmed by 6 bases and V by 3 bases; bases with no gene match: 5. This CDR3 contains 16 residues. CDR3 nucleotide sequence: TGTGCCAGCAGTTTCAAACTAGCGGGAGGTTCCGGGGAGCTGTTTTTT. It specifies CASSFKLAGGSGELFF.

This chain connects TRBV7-3 to TRBJ2-1; TRBD2 agrees at 9 bases. The germline CDR1 and CDR2 sequences are SGHTA and FQGTGA. J was trimmed by 3 bases and V by 3 bases; bases with no gene match: 15. The CDR3 length is 19 residues. The CDR3 loop reads CASSLGREGQSTLYNEQFF. The CDR3 bases are TGTGCCAGCAGCTTGGGGCGGGAGGGCCAATCTACCCTCTACAATGAGCAGTTCTTC. Using reference TRBV7-3 and TRBJ2-1 for the parts outside the CDR3, the full variable domain is GAGVSQTPSNKVTEKGKYVELRCDPISGHTALYWYRQSLGQGPEFLIYFQGTGAADDSGLPNDRFFAVRPEGSVSTLKIQRTERGDSAVYLCASSLGREGQSTLYNEQFFGPGTRLTVL.

Only a few counts were recorded for this clonotype. This chain joins TRBV18 and TRBJ1-1; D is unclear. Trimming removed 1 base at V and 1 base at J, with 10 bases between. The length of the CDR3 is 15 residues. CDR1 and CDR2 from the germline V gene are KGHSH and LQKENI. This CDR3 reads CASSPLFGRNTEAFF. The CDR3 bases are TGTGCCAGCTCACCACTTTTTGGGCGGAACACTGAAGCTTTCTTT.

Comments on this clonotype: A read error is likely, as this CDR3 ends without the conserved phenylalanine or tryptophan. This rearrangement joins TRBV12-5 to TRBJ2-7, with D tentatively TRBD1 (5 bases). Germline V lookup: CDR1 LGHNT, CDR2 FRNRAP. CDR3 length: 14 residues. V was trimmed by 5 bases and J by 0 bases, leaving 11 bases between them. As DNA, the CDR3 is TGTGCTAGTGGTCCGACAGACCTCTCCTACGAGCAGTACCTC. It is translated as CASGPTDLSYEQYL.

This clonotype was detected ten times or more. This rearrangement joins TRBV7-8 to TRBJ1-3; D ambiguous. V was pared by 1 base and J by 0 bases, with 10 bases between. There are 16 residues in the CDR3. Germline-derived CDR1 and CDR2 are SGHVS and FQNEAQ. CDR3 in DNA: TGTGCCAGCAGCTTAGGGCGCACGGTCTCTGGAAACACCATATATTTT. Amino acids: CASSLGRTVSGNTIYF.

This clonotype was counted at least ten times. The rearrangement links TRBV10-3 to TRBJ1-4; D is perhaps TRBD1 (5 bases). The V and J ends lost 0 bases and 3 bases respectively, with 8 bases between them. CDR3 length equals 15 residues. Per the germline V gene, CDR1 is ENHRY and CDR2 is SYGVKD. CDR3 coding DNA: TGTGCCATCAGTGAGTCAGGGGTGTCTAATGAAAAACTGTTTTTT. Protein product: CAISESGVSNEKLFF.

This clonotype was picked up many times. This chain uses TRBV7-9 with TRBJ2-5, with 9 bases lining up with TRBD2. The junction had 9 bases not matched to a gene; V was cut back by 5 bases and J by 2 bases. The CDR3 has 16 amino acids. In germline, CDR1 is SEHNR, CDR2 FQNEAQ (reference sequence). This CDR3 is CASSLKAGGPQETQYF. The CDR3, as DNA: TGTGCCAGCAGCCTAAAGGCGGGGGGGCCGCAAGAGACCCAGTACTTC.

In this sample, this clonotype turned up many times. The genes are TRBV30 and TRBJ1-2; D uncertain. The CDR3 is 12 residues long. The V gene's germline CDR1 is GTSNPN and CDR2 SVGIG (reference sequence). V lost 2 bases and J lost 6, with 10 bases in between. In nucleotides, the CDR3 is TGTGCCTGGAGTAGGTGGGATAATGGCTACACCTTC. Translation gives CAWSRWDNGYTF.

This clonotype was detected many times. This chain uses TRBV7-9 with TRBJ2-5; unclear D gene. Trimming left V 0 bases short and J 4 bases short, with 12 bases between. Germline CDR1 and CDR2: SEHNR and FQNEAQ (reference sequence). The CDR3 has 15 residues. CDR3 nucleotide sequence: TGTGCCAGCAGCTTAGCAGAGGTTGGCGGAGAGACCCAGTACTTC. Protein sequence: CASSLAEVGGETQYF. The full variable domain, its missing parts supplied by reference TRBV7-9 and TRBJ2-5, is DTGVSQNPRHKITKRGQNVTFRCDPISEHNRLYWYRQTLGQGPEFLTYFQNEAQLEKSRLLSDRFSAERPKGSFSTLEIQRTEQGDSAMYLCASSLAEVGGETQYFGPGTRLLVL.